This record covers a single T cell receptor (beta chain). Its target antigen remains unknown. Base qualities are missing; no much larger clone stands one base away. This specimen comes from a study of CD8+ T cells in alopecia areata listed by TCRdb under 2018. The study in broad terms: The treated patients, all with moderate-to-severe alopecia areata, were enrolled in an open-label pilot trial of oral tofacitinib given at 5 to 10 mg twice daily. Tofacitinib was administered for 6 to 18 months, and 6 months of follow-up off drug were then conducted to assess delayed response and recurrence. Disease severity in treated patients was measured with the SALT score, which quantifies the percentage of affected scalp surface area. High-throughput TCRbeta sequencing was used to examine T cell clonal expansion in alopecia areata in both the C3H/HeJ mouse model and human patients. Human TCRbeta sequencing covered scalp tissue and sorted CD4+ and CD8+ peripheral blood T cells from patchy and totalis/universalis alopecia areata patients and healthy controls. Biopsies were taken from tofacitinib-treated patients at baseline and again at 4 and 24 weeks into treatment, and several of those patients also had a later scalp biopsy. Scalp clonality was compared among normal scalp (n=4), patchy alopecia areata scalp (n=8), and alopecia totalis/universalis scalp (n=8). RNA came from the PAXgene miRNA kit for fixed scalp, the miRNeasy kit for PBMCs, and the RNeasy kit for mouse skin. TCRbeta CDR3 regions were amplified by immunoSEQ multiplex PCR using 35 Vbeta forward and 13 Jbeta reverse primers.

Explained via the paper, the time point label denotes: roughly 24 weeks on oral tofacitinib. The treatment or condition tag for this specimen amounts to: oral pan-JAK inhibitor, 5-10 mg twice daily. Lesional scalp punch biopsies and peripheral blood were obtained from alopecia areata patients. After PBMCs were isolated by density centrifugation and stained for CD3, CD4 and CD8, a FACSAria was used to sort CD4+ and CD8+ T cells. Study-wide conclusions, independent of this receptor: Resident alphabeta T cells in normal human skin are also sequenced, complicating scalp TCR repertoire analysis, unlike mouse skin dominated by gammadelta T cells. Many expanded lesional clones persisted in scalp and blood during tofacitinib treatment, which may partly explain relapse after stopping treatment. Because the treated cohort was small and had only one nonresponder, larger studies are needed to examine links between baseline CD8+ expansion and response. With tofacitinib, both scalp clonality and the number of expanded CD8+ clones among the top 100 scalp clones went down significantly. Compared with normal scalp, lesional scalp, particularly in alopecia totalis/universalis, had higher clonality and more expanded CD8+ clones, which suggests antigenic drive. Shared TCR sequences between patients were less evident than in mice, which may be partly attributable to HLA diversity in the patient population.

The method was the immunoSEQ multiplex PCR assay. For TCR sequencing, RNA was extracted from every sample and reverse transcribed into cDNA to serve as template. First-strand cDNA was synthesized with SuperScript III using a 2:1 mix of oligo-dT and random hexamers. Amplification bias was assessed with a synthetic immune receptor repertoire, and residual bias was removed computationally. Concerning the study's data processing: After raw reads were preprocessed to remove errors, the CDR3 was defined following IMGT conventions as running from the conserved cysteine to phenylalanine. Clonality was computed by normalizing Shannon entropy by log2 of the number of productive unique TCRs and subtracting the result from 1. Whether scalp clones were CD4 or CD8 was inferred by matching scalp TCRbeta sequences against CD4 and CD8 repertoires sorted from blood. Held by TCRdb, this immuneACCESS table contains in-frame sequences only and omits some clones. Under half of the omission traces to an unresolved V gene where checked; the cause of the rest is unknown. V and J calls plus clone size are reproduced from that table; the DNA served to infer D and trimming. The sample table lists under 350,000 clones, about three fifths of them with a count of one. Over 1.5% of the sample is held by the ten biggest clonotypes.

Here V drops 8 bases and J drops 1 base, and the junction holds 8 bases not matched to any gene. For CDR1 and CDR2, the germline V gene lists SQVTM and ANQGSEA. Spanning cysteine to phenylalanine, the CDR3 consists of 14 amino acids. CDR3 DNA only is kept here, 42 bases in frame from base 1. The sequence was obtained from a human donor with alopecia areata. Recombination linked TRBV29-1 to TRBJ2-3; 8 junctional bases match TRBD2. Material: CD4+ T cells sorted from blood, obtained at week 24, from a patient treated with tofacitinib. Here is the DNA: TGCAGCTTGAGGAGCGGGGGTCGCACAGATACGCAGTATTTT. Translation gives CSLRSGGRTDTQYF.